The sequence of this T cell receptor beta chain was determined in a study of blood T cell repertoires in COVID-19. Some clones are missing from TCRdb's copy, which holds only in-frame ones; the method was immunoSEQ multiplex PCR. The sample records tens of thousands of clones, 86% being singletons. The specimen was peripheral blood. The receptor's source is a man in his fifties in a cohort sampled during active COVID-19.

The CDR3 loop reads CASSGLAGVYEQFF. CDR3 bases: TGTGCCAGCAGCGGACTAGCGGGAGTGTATGAGCAGTTCTTC. This chain connects TRBV3-1 (or the pseudogene TRBV3-2) to TRBJ2-1, with 13 bases that match TRBD2. CDR3 size: 14 residues. CDR1 is LGHDT and CDR2 is YNNKEL in the germline V gene (reference sequence). V lost 5 bases, J lost 8 bases, and 3 bases stayed unmatched.